This TCR beta chain stems from a study of T cell responses to AZD1222 COVID-19 vaccine. Study findings and constraints: Elevations in Spike-specific TCR breadth and depth followed administration of two AZD1222 doses. Baseline serology detected seropositivity in only a handful of AZD1222 recipients. The donor group comprised mostly white British people and more females; the analysis possibly underestimated clonal diversity. Repertoire samples came only from after the peak T cell response.

This clone was seen more than once but under ten times. Antigen: not known. V dropped 2 bases and J dropped 2 bases, with 10 bases sitting between them. There are 15 residues in the CDR3. Germline lookup yields CDR1 LGHDT and CDR2 YNNKEL (reference sequence). Some clones are missing from TCRdb's copy, which holds only in-frame ones; the method was immunoSEQ multiplex PCR. In the table there are 25,000 to 30,000 clones, around 78% of which are singletons. The material was peripheral blood, obtained on day 0 of AZD1222 vaccination. This receptor was obtained from an adult in good health. The gene calls are TRBV3-1 (or the pseudogene TRBV3-2) and TRBJ1-5, with D perhaps matching TRBD1 (5 bases). The CDR3 bases are TGTGCCAGCAGCCAAACGTCAGGGCGCAATCAGCCCCAGCATTTT. Translated, it gives CASSQTSGRNQPQHF.